This T cell receptor beta chain originates from a study of CD4 and CD8 cells across lung adenocarcinoma regions. The length of the CDR3 is 16 residues. Germline V gene lookup returns CDR1 MNHEY and CDR2 SMNVEV (reference sequence). The ends were cut back, 3 bases at V and 2 bases at J, with 14 bases in the middle. One entry per CDR3 protein results from TCRdb running MiXCR on the PCR reads. Among fewer than 30,000 distinct CDR3 sequences listed, about 50% were seen once. Localized lung adenocarcinoma, a non-small cell lung cancer, affected the donors. The TCR was taken from a male donor with lung adenocarcinoma. The CD4 and CD8 labels of this study may be unreliable. The sample taken for sequencing was CD8+ T cells from the center of a lung tumor. The chain employs TRBV27 and TRBJ2-4; the D gene is possibly TRBD2 (7 bases). CDR3 residues: CASSFWGRGSKNIQYF. In nucleotides, the CDR3 is TGTGCCAGCAGTTTTTGGGGGCGGGGGTCCAAAAACATTCAGTACTTC.